The 22 T cell receptor beta chains presented below share a single source sample, sequenced in a study of T cell changes during pregnancy in multiple sclerosis. The table came from immunoSEQ multiplex PCR; TCRdb's copy has only in-frame clones and leaves some out. Here the sample spans about 49,000 clones, over 90% being singletons. The specimen comprised CD8+ T cells from peripheral blood mononuclear cells, sampled in the first trimester of pregnancy. These receptors were collected from a female donor with multiple sclerosis, enrolled in a pregnancy study.

The V and J genes are TRBV27 and TRBJ2-1; TRBD2 agrees at 13 bases. Germline-derived CDR1 and CDR2 are MNHEY and SMNVEV (reference sequence). Losses at the gene ends were 1 base for V and 3 bases for J; bases not matched to a gene: 3. This CDR3 is 17 amino acids long. CDR3 DNA sequence: TGTGCCAGCAGTTTATACGGACTAGCGGGGGACTACAATGAGCAGTTCTTC. Protein product: CASSLYGLAGDYNEQFF.

The chain combines TRBV12-5 with TRBJ2-1; a possible D gene is TRBD2 (6 bases). The V end was cut by 3 bases, the J end by 5 bases, with 14 bases between. Germline V gives CDR1 LGHNT, CDR2 FRNRAP. The CDR3 runs to 15 residues. As DNA, the CDR3 is TGTGCTAGTGGTTTTGGATCCGGACTACACAATGAGCAGTTCTTC. The encoded protein is CASGFGSGLHNEQFF.

The chain has TRBV19 and TRBJ2-1; 7 bases align to TRBD1. CDR3 size: 11 residues. Germline lookup yields CDR1 LNHDA and CDR2 SQIVND (reference sequence). V gave up 5 bases and J gave up 16 bases; unmatched junction bases: 8. This CDR3 reads CASSEGALPFF. The CDR3 DNA reads as TGTGCCAGTAGTGAGGGGGCGCTTCCCTTCTTC.

The V and J genes are TRBV19 and TRBJ2-2; TRBD1 might be the D (6 bases). This CDR3 has 14 amino acids. Germline CDR1 reads LNHDA; CDR2 reads SQIVND (reference sequence). Trimming stripped 7 bases from V and 5 bases from J, with 14 bases between. The CDR3 DNA is TGTGCCAGTACTCCCCTCAGGGGAACCGGGGAGCTGTTTTTT. Protein sequence: CASTPLRGTGELFF.

V gene TRBV27 combines with J gene TRBJ1-5, with D uncertain. The germline CDR1 and CDR2 sequences are MNHEY and SMNVEV (reference sequence). This CDR3 contains 14 residues. V lost 4 bases to trimming and J lost 0 bases, with 7 bases between them. The CDR3 region is CASSWRDSNQPQHF. The CDR3 nucleotides are TGTGCCAGCAGTTGGAGGGATAGCAATCAGCCCCAGCATTTT.

A note on this clone: The junction shows a germline mismatch at one end, possibly a read error. The chain combines TRBV7-9 with TRBJ2-7; TRBD1 is a possible D gene (5 bases). Germline V gene sequence: CDR1 SEHNR, CDR2 FQNEAQ (reference sequence). This CDR3 has 13 residues. CDR3 protein: CASSYQDNPEQVF. CDR3 DNA: TGTGCCAGCAGCTACCAGGACAACCCCGAGCAAGTCTTC.

The chain joins TRBV5-1 to TRBJ2-7; 12 positions agree with TRBD1. V dropped 4 bases and J dropped 4; count of bases not matched to a gene: 3. CDR3 length equals 14 residues. Germline assignment: CDR1 SGHRS and CDR2 YFSETQ. The CDR3 DNA reads as TGCGCCAGCAGCACGGGACAGGGGGCGTACGAGCAGTACTTC. Translating it yields CASSTGQGAYEQYF.

The chain carries TRBV6-5 and TRBJ1-2, with a possible D match to TRBD1 (5 bases). Germline values: CDR1 MNHEY, CDR2 SVGAGI. V was shortened by 0 bases and J by 7 bases, with 9 bases between the two germline ends. The CDR3 consists of 13 residues. The CDR3 DNA reads TGTGCCAGCAGTTACTCGGGCAGGGCTGGCTACACCTTC. Residues: CASSYSGRAGYTF.

The chain has TRBV28 and TRBJ1-1; TRBD1 matches at 10 bases. The CDR3 runs to 16 residues. In germline, CDR1 is MDHEN, CDR2 SYDVKM. The junction had 11 bases not matched to a gene; V was cut back by 6 bases and J by 4 bases. The CDR3 loop reads CASSRGTGEGITEAFF. The CDR3 DNA follows: TGTGCCAGCAGCCGGGGGACAGGGGAAGGGATCACTGAAGCTTTCTTT.

The chain couples TRBV28 to TRBJ1-1; the D gene is possibly TRBD1 (5 bases). The CDR3 is 15 amino acids. The V gene lost 6 bases and the J gene lost 1 base, with 15 bases spanning the gap. In germline, CDR1 is MDHEN, CDR2 SYDVKM. CDR3 in amino acids: CASSSLAGPNTEAFF. The CDR3 nucleotides are TGTGCCAGCAGCTCATTGGCAGGGCCGAACACTGAAGCTTTCTTT. Filled out from reference TRBV28 and TRBJ1-1, the complete variable domain reads DVKVTQSSRYLVKRTGEKVFLECVQDMDHENMFWYRQDPGLGLRLIYFSYDVKMKEKGDIPEGYSVSREKKERFSLILESASTNQTSMYLCASSSLAGPNTEAFFGQGTRLTVV.

This chain links TRBV29-1 with TRBJ1-1; no definite D call. The CDR3 totals 12 residues. Trimming stripped 7 bases from V and 3 bases from J, with 12 bases between. The V gene's germline CDR1 is SQVTM and CDR2 ANQGSEA. The DNA of the CDR3 is TGCAGCGGGAAACGGGATTACACTGAAGCTTTCTTT. The encoded protein is CSGKRDYTEAFF.

This chain uses TRBV27 with TRBJ2-1; tentatively, D is TRBD1 (5 bases). V lost 0 bases to trimming and J lost 9 bases, with 9 bases between them. This CDR3 region has 13 residues. Germline loops: CDR1 MNHEY, CDR2 SMNVEV (reference sequence). The CDR3 spells CASSLSGRAEQFF. For the CDR3, the DNA is TGTGCCAGCAGTTTATCAGGCAGGGCTGAGCAGTTCTTC.

This clone is a singleton in its sample. The chain employs TRBV7-9 and TRBJ1-1; 7 bases align to TRBD1. Germline V gene sequence: CDR1 SEHNR, CDR2 FQNEAQ (reference sequence). Trimming cost V 5 bases and J 5 bases; bases outside gene matches: 11. There are 15 residues in the CDR3. CDR3 bases: TGTGCCAGCAGCACCCGCTCGACAGGGTTAACTGAAGCTTTCTTT. This encodes CASSTRSTGLTEAFF.

The genes are TRBV27 and TRBJ2-1, with 13 positions matching TRBD2. The CDR3 totals 15 residues. The J segment lost 8 bases and the V segment lost 6 bases, leaving 7 bases of the junction unmatched. Germline V gene sequence: CDR1 MNHEY, CDR2 SMNVEV (reference sequence). CDR3 region: CASRAGLAGLYEQFF. The CDR3 nucleotides read TGTGCCAGCAGGGCGGGACTAGCGGGACTGTATGAGCAGTTCTTC.

This clone appeared a single time. The chain couples TRBV28 to TRBJ1-5; the D gene is possibly TRBD1 (5 bases). V was cut by 3 bases and J by 0 bases, with 9 bases left in between. This CDR3 is 15 amino acids long. CDR1 and CDR2 (germline): MDHEN, SYDVKM. The CDR3 spells CASSLGQVSNQPQHF. CDR3 nucleotide sequence: TGTGCCAGCAGTTTGGGGCAGGTTAGCAATCAGCCCCAGCATTTT.

The V gene is TRBV19, the J gene TRBJ1-1; D is perhaps TRBD1 (5 bases). Trimming removed 6 bases from V and 5 bases from J, with 19 bases in between. CDR1 is LNHDA and CDR2 is SQIVND in the germline V gene (reference sequence). The CDR3 consists of 15 residues. The CDR3 coding sequence is TGTGCCAGTAGCATACCCCCAGGGAGGAGGACTGAAGCTTTCTTT. Amino acid sequence: CASSIPPGRRTEAFF.

This chain uses TRBV13 with TRBJ1-2; 7 bases line up with TRBD1. Germline V gene lookup returns CDR1 PRHDT and CDR2 FYEKMQ (reference sequence). The trim removed 2 bases at V and 3 bases at J, leaving 6 bases unmatched. The CDR3 spans 15 residues. In nucleotides, the CDR3 is TGTGCCAGCAGCTTATATCAGGGGGTCCACTATGGCTACACCTTC. Its protein is CASSLYQGVHYGYTF.

This chain links TRBV11-2 with TRBJ2-7, with D possibly TRBD1 on 6 matching bases. The germline V gene encodes CDR1 SGHAT and CDR2 FQNNGV. CDR3 size: 13 residues. CDR3 protein: CSSSGTNLFEQYF. The CDR3 coding sequence is TGTTCGAGCTCTGGGACAAACCTCTTTGAGCAGTACTTC.

The gene calls are TRBV7-2 and TRBJ2-7; D not certain. V gave up 4 bases and J gave up 4 bases, with 11 bases separating them. Germline V lookup: CDR1 SGHTA, CDR2 FQGNSA. The CDR3 runs 13 residues. CDR3 protein: CASSYDLFYEQYF. The CDR3 DNA sequence: TGTGCCAGCAGCTACGACTTGTTTTACGAGCAGTACTTC.

V usage is TRBV4-1 and J usage is TRBJ2-1; D is possibly TRBD2 (6 bases). Trimming took off 4 bases at V and 7 bases at J, with 11 bases between the two ends. The CDR3 spans 13 residues. CDR1 and CDR2 (germline): MGHRA, YSYEKL. CDR3 residues: CASSPPAGNEQFF. The CDR3 region has the DNA TGCGCCAGCAGCCCCCCGGCGGGAAATGAGCAGTTCTTC.

V usage is TRBV4-2 and J usage is TRBJ2-2; TRBD1 aligns across 10 bases. The CDR3 has 19 amino acids. Germline V gene sequence: CDR1 LGHNA, CDR2 YNFKEQ. V lost 1 base to trimming and J lost 1 base; unmatched junction nucleotides: 9. The CDR3 protein is CASSQVSSTGGLNTGELFF. The CDR3 bases are TGTGCCAGCAGCCAAGTCTCCTCGACAGGGGGCTTGAACACCGGGGAGCTGTTTTTT.

CDR3 sequence reads: CASSLPGQGSYNEQFF. The CDR3 DNA is TGTGCCAGCTCACTCCCAGGACAGGGCTCCTACAATGAGCAGTTCTTC. This sequence joins TRBV18 and TRBJ2-1, with 8 bases matching TRBD1. The CDR3 sequence is 16 residues long. Germline CDR1 reads KGHSH; CDR2 reads LQKENI. The V gene end was trimmed by 4 bases and the J gene end by 0 bases; junction bases not matched to a gene: 5. The full variable domain, in which reference TRBV18 and TRBJ2-1 provide the parts outside the CDR3, is NAGVMQNPRHLVRRRGQEARLRCSPMKGHSHVYWYRQLPEEGLKFMVYLQKENIIDESGMPKERFSAEFPKEGPSILRIQQVVRGDSAAYFCASSLPGQGSYNEQFFGPGTRLTVL.